This T cell receptor beta chain is drawn from a study of control samples from healthy donors and cancer patients. Method: immunoSEQ multiplex PCR; TCRdb's copy keeps in-frame clones and lacks some. The table lists about 190,000 clones. The V end was cut by 6 bases, the J end by 2 bases, with 14 bases between. This CDR3 region has 15 residues. CDR1 MDHEN and CDR2 SYDVKM come from the germline V gene. The V gene is TRBV28, the J gene TRBJ2-1, with D maybe TRBD2 (7 bases). The source is a woman in her twenties or thirties in good health. The sequencing input was blood. For the CDR3, the DNA is TGTGCCAGCAGCCCCCCCGGGGGGCCCTACAATGAGCAGTTCTTC. Translating gives CASSPPGGPYNEQFF. The full variable domain, completed using reference TRBV28 and TRBJ2-1, is DVKVTQSSRYLVKRTGEKVFLECVQDMDHENMFWYRQDPGLGLRLIYFSYDVKMKEKGDIPEGYSVSREKKERFSLILESASTNQTSMYLCASSPPGGPYNEQFFGPGTRLTVL.